What follows is one TCR beta chain and its context. The data derive from a study of cytomegalovirus exposure and HLA in healthy donors. It was with 60 Vbeta and 13 Jbeta primers that the PCR ran. Sequencing was performed with immunoSEQ multiplex PCR; in TCRdb, only in-frame clones are kept and a portion is missing. The table records under 200,000 clones, around 80% of them present only once. Trimming stripped 5 bases from V and 1 base from J, with 12 bases between. Looked up from germline, CDR1 is MNHNS and CDR2 is SASEGT. CDR3 length equals 15 residues. The sample comprised PBMCs. This receptor was identified in a woman between 18 and 29 years old in good health and CMV-seronegative. V is TRBV6-1 and J is TRBJ2-4, with D perhaps matching TRBD1 (5 bases). CDR3: CASSKHDSAKNIQYF. CDR3 DNA: TGTGCCAGCAGTAAACACGACAGCGCCAAAAACATTCAGTACTTC.